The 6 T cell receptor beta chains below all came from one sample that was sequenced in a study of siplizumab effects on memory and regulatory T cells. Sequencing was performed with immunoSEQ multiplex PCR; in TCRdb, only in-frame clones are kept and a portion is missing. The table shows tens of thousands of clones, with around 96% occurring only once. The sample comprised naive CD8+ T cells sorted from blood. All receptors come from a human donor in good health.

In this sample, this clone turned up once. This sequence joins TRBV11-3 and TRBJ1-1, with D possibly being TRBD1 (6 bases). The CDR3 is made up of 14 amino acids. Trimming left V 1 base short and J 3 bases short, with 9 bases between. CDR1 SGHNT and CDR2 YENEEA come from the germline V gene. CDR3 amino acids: CASSLGGGHTEAFF. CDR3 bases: TGTGCCAGCAGCTTAGGAGGGGGGCACACTGAAGCTTTCTTT.

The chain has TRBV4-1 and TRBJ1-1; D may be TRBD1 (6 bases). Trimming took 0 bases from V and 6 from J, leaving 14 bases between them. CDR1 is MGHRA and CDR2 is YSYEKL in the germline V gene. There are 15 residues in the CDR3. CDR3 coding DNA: TGCGCCAGCAGCCAAGATCCCTCGCAGGGGCCTGAAGCTTTCTTT. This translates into CASSQDPSQGPEAFF.

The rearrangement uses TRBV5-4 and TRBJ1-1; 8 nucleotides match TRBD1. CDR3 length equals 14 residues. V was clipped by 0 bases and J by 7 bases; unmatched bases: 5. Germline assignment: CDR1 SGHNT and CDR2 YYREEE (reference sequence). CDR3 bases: TGTGCCAGCAGCTTGGGGACAGGGTCTTATGAAGCTTTCTTT. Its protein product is CASSLGTGSYEAFF.

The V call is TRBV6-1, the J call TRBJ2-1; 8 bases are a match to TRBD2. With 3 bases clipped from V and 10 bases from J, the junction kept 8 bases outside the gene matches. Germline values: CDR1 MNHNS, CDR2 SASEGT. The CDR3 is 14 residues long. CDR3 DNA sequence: TGTGCCAGCAGTGATAGCGGGGCCCCAGGGGAGCAGTTCTTC. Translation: CASSDSGAPGEQFF.

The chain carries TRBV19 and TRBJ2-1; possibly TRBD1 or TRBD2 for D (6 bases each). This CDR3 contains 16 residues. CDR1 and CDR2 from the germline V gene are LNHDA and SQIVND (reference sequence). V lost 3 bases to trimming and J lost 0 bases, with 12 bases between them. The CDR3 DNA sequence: TGTGCCAGTAGTATGGGGGGCTTTAACTCCTACAATGAGCAGTTCTTC. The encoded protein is CASSMGGFNSYNEQFF.

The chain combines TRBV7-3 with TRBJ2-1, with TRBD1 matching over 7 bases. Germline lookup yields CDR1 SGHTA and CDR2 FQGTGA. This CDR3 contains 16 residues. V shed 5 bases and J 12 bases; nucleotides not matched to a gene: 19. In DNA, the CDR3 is TGTGCCAGCAGCCAAGATCCTTATGACAGGGACAGAGCGCAGTTCTTC. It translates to CASSQDPYDRDRAQFF.